This T cell receptor (beta chain) was identified in a study of blood T cell repertoires in COVID-19. The overall study: T cells, B-cell-depleted T cells, or PBMCs provided the cDNA or gDNA that served as material.

The CDR3 is 15 residues long. In germline, CDR1 is DFQATT, CDR2 SNEGSKA (reference sequence). The trim removed 3 bases at V and 7 bases at J, leaving 14 bases unmatched. Assay: immunoSEQ multiplex PCR; the TCRdb copy retains only in-frame clones and omits some. Of around 260,000 clones in the sample, roughly 85% were seen once. The J gene is TRBJ2-7, the V gene TRBV20-1; 8 bases map to TRBD1. Material for sequencing was peripheral blood. The receptor was isolated from a woman in her thirties with active or convalescent COVID-19. As DNA, the CDR3 is TGCAGTGCTAGTCCCACCGATTACAGGGGGGAGGAGCAGTACTTC. Its protein product is CSASPTDYRGEEQYF.